Below, 27 T cell receptor beta chains from the same sample are listed, as sequenced in a study of cytomegalovirus exposure and HLA in healthy donors. PCR employed 60 Vbeta and 13 Jbeta primers. Profiled with immunoSEQ multiplex PCR; TCRdb holds only in-frame clones, not every one. Here the sample spans roughly 100,000 clones, about 59% being singletons. Specimen: PBMCs. These receptors all stem from a man aged 25-45 years in good health and CMV-seropositive.

The sample holds a few counts of this clone. The V call is TRBV5-1, the J call TRBJ1-3; no definite D call. Trimming left V 1 base short and J 0 bases short, with 11 bases between. CDR1 and CDR2 from the germline V gene are SGHRS and YFSETQ. The CDR3 has 16 amino acids. CDR3 nucleotides: TGCGCCAGCAGCTTGAGCGCGGCAGCCTCTGGAAACACCATATATTTT. Translated: CASSLSAAASGNTIYF.

The gene calls are TRBV11-2 and TRBJ2-3, with 9 bases lining up with TRBD2. CDR3 length: 16 residues. CDR1 and CDR2 (germline): SGHAT, FQNNGV. The V segment lost 6 bases and the J segment 0 bases; nucleotides outside the gene matches: 7. The CDR3 DNA reads as TGTGCCAGCAGGCCTTCGGCGGGGGGGAGCACAGATACGCAGTATTTT. Translation gives CASRPSAGGSTDTQYF.

This clone was found a few times. The V gene is TRBV6-5, the J gene TRBJ1-2; no clear D. V was shortened by 7 bases and J by 8 bases, with 17 bases between the two germline ends. The germline CDR1 and CDR2 sequences are MNHEY and SVGAGI. The CDR3 is made up of 13 amino acids. The CDR3 DNA follows: TGTGCCAGCACCCGATCGACACGAAACGGCTACACCTTC. Its translation: CASTRSTRNGYTF.

The gene calls are TRBV5-1 and TRBJ2-2; 7 nucleotides align to TRBD2. This CDR3 has 17 residues. Germline-derived CDR1 and CDR2 are SGHRS and YFSETQ. The V and J ends lost 0 bases and 2 bases, in that order; junction bases with no gene match: 7. The CDR3 DNA follows: TGCGCCAGCAGCTTGGTTTCTAGCGGAATTAACACCGGGGAGCTGTTTTTT. Encoded protein: CASSLVSSGINTGELFF.

The chain links TRBV4-1 to TRBJ1-6; D not certain. This CDR3 spans 16 amino acids. The V gene's germline CDR1 is MGHRA and CDR2 YSYEKL. The ends were cut back, 4 bases at V and 0 bases at J, with 10 bases in the middle. The CDR3 region is CASSRGASSYNSPLHF. The CDR3 DNA reads as TGCGCCAGCAGCCGTGGAGCTAGCTCCTATAATTCACCCCTCCACTTT.

The chain is built from TRBV2 and TRBJ1-1; a weak D match, TRBD1 (6 bases). Trimming took 8 bases from V and 5 from J, leaving 9 bases between them. The CDR3 is 11 residues long. Germline V CDR1 and CDR2: SNHLY, FYNNEI. The DNA of the CDR3 is TGTGCCAGCGCCCAGGGGACTGAAGCTTTCTTT. It yields the protein CASAQGTEAFF.

The CDR3 is CASSFSGGSTDTQYF. For the CDR3, the DNA is TGCGCCAGCAGCTTTAGCGGGGGCAGCACAGATACGCAGTATTTT. The gene calls are TRBV5-1 and TRBJ2-3, with 9 bases matching TRBD2. The CDR3 loop spans 15 amino acids. After removal of 2 bases from V and 0 bases from J, the junction contained 1 base not matched to a gene. The germline gives CDR1 SGHRS, CDR2 YFSETQ.

This clone was seen more than once but under ten times. The V and J genes are TRBV6-5 and TRBJ2-7; weak D call: TRBD2 (5 bases). Trimming pared 6 bases from V and 2 bases from J, leaving 8 bases between. The CDR3 length is 12 residues. The germline gives CDR1 MNHEY, CDR2 SVGAGI. Written as DNA, the CDR3 is TGTGCCAGCAGCCGGGGAACCTACGAGCAGTACTTC. This encodes CASSRGTYEQYF.

V gene TRBV28 combines with J gene TRBJ1-1; D call uncertain. Germline V gene data show CDR1 as MDHEN and CDR2 as SYDVKM. The V end lost 5 bases, the J end lost 4 bases, and 14 bases lay between the germline ends. This CDR3 contains 14 residues. CDR3 in DNA: TGTGCCAGCAGTCCCCTGGAGGTGAGCACTGAAGCTTTCTTT. This codes for CASSPLEVSTEAFF.

The chain links TRBV6-5 to TRBJ1-6; D gene unclear. The CDR3 is 11 amino acids. CDR1 is MNHEY, CDR2 SVGAGI, per germline. The V end lost 4 bases, the J end lost 7 bases, and 2 bases lay between the germline ends. Written as DNA, the CDR3 is TGTGCCAGCAGTTCAAATTCACCCCTCCACTTT. Its translation: CASSSNSPLHF.

The chain combines TRBV4-1 with TRBJ2-5, with TRBD1 matching 9 bases. The CDR3 sequence is 18 residues long. With V trimmed by 1 base and J by 2 bases, 11 bases remained unmatched. Looked up from germline, CDR1 is MGHRA and CDR2 is YSYEKL. The CDR3 nucleotides are TGCGCCAGCAGCCAAGGGGTTTTTGGGACAGGGCCTCAAGAGACCCAGTACTTC. It yields the protein CASSQGVFGTGPQETQYF.

The genes are TRBV5-1 and TRBJ2-7; the D gene is possibly TRBD2 (6 bases). Germline CDR1 and CDR2: SGHRS and YFSETQ. The CDR3 consists of 13 residues. The V gene lost 0 bases and the J gene lost 3 bases, with 7 bases spanning the gap. The CDR3 region has the DNA TGCGCCAGCAGCTTGGCGACTAGCTACGAGCAGTACTTC. Encoded protein: CASSLATSYEQYF.

In this sample, this clone turned up a few times. The V and J genes are TRBV2 and TRBJ2-5, with 11 bases lining up with TRBD1. Germline trimming cut 7 bases from V and 2 bases from J; bases unmatched to any gene: 3. This CDR3 comprises 14 residues. Per the germline V gene, CDR1 is SNHLY and CDR2 is FYNNEI. The chain's CDR3 is CASTGQGDQETQYF. The CDR3 DNA is TGTGCCAGCACGGGACAGGGGGATCAAGAGACCCAGTACTTC.

This sequence joins TRBV13 and TRBJ1-2, with 9 bases identical to TRBD1. The CDR3 length is 15 residues. Looked up from germline, CDR1 is PRHDT and CDR2 is FYEKMQ (reference sequence). Trimming removed 5 bases from V and 7 bases from J; junction bases left unmatched: 11. CDR3 sequence reads: CASSDSGTGNFGYTF. As DNA, the CDR3 is TGTGCCAGCAGCGACTCCGGGACAGGGAATTTTGGCTACACCTTC.

The rearrangement joins TRBV30 to TRBJ2-7, with D possibly TRBD1 on 6 matching bases. Germline CDR1 reads GTSNPN; CDR2 reads SVGIG (reference sequence). The CDR3 has 14 residues. Trimming took off 2 bases at V and 0 bases at J, with 11 bases between the two ends. The CDR3 DNA follows: TGTGCCTGGAGTTCACAGGGCCTCTCCTACGAGCAGTACTTC. It encodes CAWSSQGLSYEQYF.

The chain is built from TRBV6-1 and TRBJ1-5; possible D gene TRBD1, 6 bases. Germline assignment: CDR1 MNHNS and CDR2 SASEGT. V lost 10 bases and J 7 bases, leaving 20 bases between the germline ends. The CDR3 runs to 14 residues. DNA of the CDR3: TGTGCCACTAGTACAGGGAATGCAGGCCAGCCCCAGCATTTT. This translates into CATSTGNAGQPQHF.

This chain uses TRBV7-9 with TRBJ1-1, with D maybe TRBD1 (5 bases). Trimming stripped 2 bases from V and 1 base from J, with 11 bases between. CDR3 length: 15 amino acids. The germline CDR1 and CDR2 sequences are SEHNR and FQNEAQ (reference sequence). CDR3: CASSLRGRGNTEAFF. CDR3 nucleotide sequence: TGTGCCAGCAGCTTACGGGGGAGGGGGAACACTGAAGCTTTCTTT.

This clone appeared a few times. The chain recombines TRBV2 with TRBJ1-1, with 7 positions matching TRBD1. J gave up 0 bases and V 10 bases, and 5 bases lay outside the gene matches. This CDR3 has 13 amino acids. Germline V lookup: CDR1 SNHLY, CDR2 FYNNEI. DNA for the CDR3: TGTGCCACCAGGGACAGAGTGAACACTGAAGCTTTCTTT. Protein: CATRDRVNTEAFF.

A few counts support this clone. This sequence joins TRBV10-3 and TRBJ1-2; TRBD1 is a possible D gene (6 bases). The CDR3 extends over 15 amino acids. The ends were cut back, 4 bases at V and 0 bases at J, with 12 bases in the middle. CDR1 and CDR2 (germline): ENHRY, SYGVKD. CDR3 loop: CAISANRASNYGYTF. DNA for the CDR3: TGTGCCATCAGTGCCAACAGGGCGTCTAACTATGGCTACACCTTC.

V and J are TRBV7-2 and TRBJ1-3; TRBD1 is a possible D gene (6 bases). The ends were cut back, 2 bases at V and 2 bases at J, with 10 bases in the middle. Germline-derived CDR1 and CDR2 are SGHTA and FQGNSA. The CDR3 contains 15 residues. The CDR3 is CASSLYGTTGNTIYF. Here the CDR3 DNA reads TGTGCCAGCAGCTTATATGGGACAACTGGAAACACCATATATTTT.

This clone was counted a few times. Other DNA sequences in this sample translate to the same CDR3. The genes are TRBV5-1 and TRBJ1-6; D ambiguous. Germline CDR1 and CDR2: SGHRS and YFSETQ. V gave up 0 bases and J gave up 6 bases, with 10 bases separating them. This CDR3 is 15 amino acids long. The CDR3 nucleotides read TGCGCCAGCAGCTTGGTCGCGGGGTCTAATTCACCCCTCCACTTT. Translation gives CASSLVAGSNSPLHF. The full variable domain, rest sourced from reference TRBV5-1 and TRBJ1-6, is KAGVTQTPRYLIKTRGQQVTLSCSPISGHRSVSWYQQTPGQGLQFLFEYFSETQRNKGNFPGRFSGRQFSNSRSEMNVSTLELGDSALYLCASSLVAGSNSPLHFGNGTRLTVT.

This clone came up once. This chain connects TRBV5-6 to TRBJ1-3; tentatively, D is TRBD1 (5 bases). This CDR3 contains 15 residues. Germline V gene lookup returns CDR1 SGHDT and CDR2 YYEEEE. V was clipped by 3 bases and J by 0 bases, with 10 bases between them. In DNA form, the CDR3 reads TGTGCCAGCAGCTCGGGGGTGTACTCTGGAAACACCATATATTTT. Protein: CASSSGVYSGNTIYF.

This clone was seen more than once but under ten times. The chain couples TRBV9 to TRBJ2-2, with a possible D match to TRBD1 (6 bases). This CDR3 is 18 amino acids long. Germline V lookup: CDR1 SGDLS, CDR2 YYNGEE. Trimming took off 3 bases at V and 6 bases at J, with 24 bases between the two ends. The CDR3 protein is CASSGVPSGVLGPGELFF. CDR3 in DNA: TGTGCCAGCAGCGGAGTTCCCTCAGGGGTCCTGGGGCCCGGGGAGCTGTTTTTT. The full variable domain, completed using reference TRBV9 and TRBJ2-2, is DSGVTQTPKHLITATGQRVTLRCSPRSGDLSVYWYQQSLDQGLQFLIQYYNGEERAKGNILERFSAQQFPDLHSELNLSSLELGDSALYFCASSGVPSGVLGPGELFFGEGSRLTVL.

The chain couples TRBV7-9 to TRBJ1-4; perhaps TRBD1 as D (6 bases). Per the germline V gene, CDR1 is SEHNR and CDR2 is FQNEAQ (reference sequence). Deletions cut 8 bases from V and 3 bases from J, with 16 bases between. The CDR3 covers 15 residues. The CDR3 spells CASGGLTDSNEKLFF. The CDR3 nucleotides read TGTGCCAGCGGGGGCCTGACAGACTCTAATGAAAAACTGTTTTTT.

This clone occurred a few times. This chain links TRBV5-4 with TRBJ1-2; the D is unclear. This CDR3 has 12 residues. The ends were cut back, 0 bases at V and 4 bases at J, with 4 bases in the middle. Germline CDR1 reads SGHNT; CDR2 reads YYREEE (reference sequence). This chain's CDR3 is CASSLDSYGYTF. CDR3 coding DNA: TGTGCCAGCAGCTTGGACAGCTATGGCTACACCTTC.

This clone was observed a few times. The chain uses TRBV5-6 and TRBJ1-1; no firm D call. V gave up 6 bases and J gave up 5 bases, with 17 bases separating them. This CDR3 is built from 14 residues. CDR1 is SGHDT, CDR2 YYEEEE, per germline. CDR3 nucleotide sequence: TGTGCCAGCACCCTCGGTGACCGGAGGACTGAAGCTTTCTTT. Translation: CASTLGDRRTEAFF.

This clone was seen more than once but under ten times. The gene calls are TRBV5-6 and TRBJ1-5; no clear D gene. The CDR3 covers 16 residues. Germline-derived CDR1 and CDR2 are SGHDT and YYEEEE. Trimming stripped 2 bases from V and 2 bases from J, with 14 bases between. CDR3 region: CASSLAGSSGNQPQHF. The CDR3 DNA reads TGTGCCAGCAGCTTAGCCGGGTCTAGCGGCAATCAGCCCCAGCATTTT.